This T cell receptor beta chain was sequenced in a study of vaccination and CD4 T cells after COVID-19. The Oncomine TCR Beta short-read assay was applied to DNA of cultured CD4+ T cells. TCRdb itself ran the PCR reads through MiXCR, one entry per CDR3 protein. Of about 6,000 distinct CDR3 sequences listed, about 50% are singletons. Noted treatment: approximately nine-day PBMC culture with coronavirus spike peptide pools or control peptides (ViraFEST assay). Those CD4+ T cells from the unexposed donor predate the COVID-19 pandemic (2011-2018). This clonotype was counted a few times. Its antigen is still unknown. Material for sequencing was CD4+ T cells from blood, cultured in vitro. The sequence was collected from a human donor in good health.

CDR3 DNA sequence: TGTGCCAGCAGCCCCCAAGGGGACTTGACCGGGGAGCTGTTTTTT. This encodes CASSPQGDLTGELFF. J is TRBJ2-2 and V is TRBV7-2; tentatively, D is TRBD2 (6 bases). Per germline, CDR1 SGHTA and CDR2 FQGNSA. With 5 bases removed from V and 5 bases from J, the gap between germline ends came to 15 bases. CDR3 length: 15 residues.